This record covers a single TCR beta chain. Its antigen is not known. The data originate from a study of cytomegalovirus exposure and HLA in healthy donors. In the study overall: Assignment to the Caucasian-associated ancestry cluster applied to around 76% of the approximately 400 genotyped donors.

Overall study findings and caveats: Cytomegalovirus-associated status was assigned to about 150 TCR beta chains. Presence/absence analyses rested on an assumption that sequencing depth was roughly uniform across donors.

CDR3 length equals 13 residues. Germline CDR1 and CDR2: MNHNY and SVGAGI (reference sequence). V lost 5 bases and J 6 bases, leaving 11 bases between the germline ends. The PCR was carried out with 60 Vbeta primers and 13 Jbeta primers. Assay used: immunoSEQ multiplex PCR; TCRdb lists only in-frame clones, some missing. This repertoire shows about 250,000 clones, roughly 80% found once; its top ten account for approximately 0.3%. What was sequenced was PBMCs. The chain has TRBV6-6 and TRBJ1-5; D uncertain. This clonotype was obtained from a girl aged 2 to 9 in good health and CMV-seronegative. The CDR3 here is CASSQVVPQPQHF. The CDR3 DNA is TGTGCCAGCAGTCAGGTAGTCCCTCAGCCCCAGCATTTT.